Presented here are 20 T cell receptor beta chains from one specimen sequenced in a study of shared clonotypes between healthy human individuals. Sequencing was performed with immunoSEQ multiplex PCR; in TCRdb, only in-frame clones are kept and a portion is missing. The sample carries some 2,500,000 clones, roughly 93% recorded once. The source material was naive CD4+ T cells from PBMCs. Subset meaning: CD45RA+ positively selected. The receptors here all came from a man in his late teens or twenties in good health. Some clones in this sample may be carry-over from other donors' samples.

Notes on this clone: The same CDR3 can be traced to other DNA sequences in this sample. The V and J genes are TRBV30 and TRBJ2-7; 9 bases align to TRBD2. This CDR3 is 15 amino acids long. J gave up 7 bases and V 6 bases, and 16 bases lay outside the gene matches. The germline V gene has CDR1 GTSNPN and CDR2 SVGIG (reference sequence). This chain's CDR3 is CACGRRAGGPREQYF. The CDR3 DNA reads as TGTGCCTGCGGACGGAGGGCGGGAGGGCCACGGGAGCAGTACTTC.

This clone was seen once. The rearrangement joins TRBV29-1 to TRBJ2-7; D is undetermined. CDR1 and CDR2 from the germline V gene are SQVTM and ANQGSEA. This CDR3 contains 12 residues. The V gene lost 5 bases and the J gene lost 0 bases, with 8 bases spanning the gap. The CDR3 reads CSVSPDSYEQYF. CDR3 in DNA: TGCAGCGTTTCCCCGGACTCCTACGAGCAGTACTTC.

In the case of this clone: Within the sample, other DNA sequences also encode this same CDR3. The chain recombines TRBV28 with TRBJ1-3; D unclear. CDR1 and CDR2 (germline): MDHEN, SYDVKM. Trimming pared 2 bases from V and 7 bases from J, leaving 6 bases between. The CDR3 runs to 12 residues. In DNA, the CDR3 is TGTGCCAGCAGTTTAACCGGCAACACCATATATTTT. The encoded protein is CASSLTGNTIYF.

The chain is built from TRBV5-1 and TRBJ2-6; 11 nucleotides line up with TRBD2. CDR1 and CDR2 (germline): SGHRS, YFSETQ. The CDR3 has 15 amino acids. V lost 6 bases to trimming and J lost 2 bases; unmatched junction nucleotides: 1. For the CDR3, the DNA is TGCGCCAGCAAGACTAGCGGGACTGGGGCCAACGTCCTGACTTTC. It yields the protein CASKTSGTGANVLTF. Using reference TRBV5-1 and TRBJ2-6 for the parts outside the CDR3, the full variable domain is KAGVTQTPRYLIKTRGQQVTLSCSPISGHRSVSWYQQTPGQGLQFLFEYFSETQRNKGNFPGRFSGRQFSNSRSEMNVSTLELGDSALYLCASKTSGTGANVLTFGAGSRLTVL.

Concerning this clone itself: Other DNA sequences from this sample encode an identical CDR3 as well. The V and J genes are TRBV9 and TRBJ2-2; tentatively, D is TRBD2 (6 bases). V was shortened by 0 bases and J by 2 bases, with 11 bases between the two germline ends. CDR3 length: 16 residues. Germline V gene sequence: CDR1 SGDLS, CDR2 YYNGEE. The CDR3 DNA follows: TGTGCCAGCAGCGTAGGTGGTAGCGGAAACACCGGGGAGCTGTTTTTT. It codes for CASSVGGSGNTGELFF.

About this clone itself: Additional DNA sequences in this sample encode the identical CDR3. The chain couples TRBV30 to TRBJ1-3; D gene unclear. V gave up 1 base and J gave up 0 bases, with 4 bases separating them. The CDR3 extends over 13 amino acids. Germline V CDR1 and CDR2: GTSNPN, SVGIG (reference sequence). The CDR3 DNA sequence: TGTGCCTGGAGTGGAGACTCTGGAAACACCATATATTTT. It translates to CAWSGDSGNTIYF. Full variable domain (missing parts from reference TRBV30 and TRBJ1-3): SQTIHQWPATLVQPVGSPLSLECTVEGTSNPNLYWYRQAAGRGLQLLFYSVGIGQISSEVPQNLSASRPQDRQFILSSKKLLLSDSGFYLCAWSGDSGNTIYFGEGSWLTVV.

CDR3 bases: TGCGCCAGCAGGTTGACTAGCGGCTATAATGAGCAGTTCTTC. Protein sequence: CASRLTSGYNEQFF. The V and J genes are TRBV10-2 and TRBJ2-1; 9 positions match TRBD2. CDR3 size: 14 residues. The germline CDR1 and CDR2 sequences are WSHSY and SAAADI. With V trimmed by 6 bases and J by 7 bases, 7 bases remained unmatched.

This CDR3 reads CAWSVPGQRYNSPLHF. The CDR3 region has the DNA TGTGCCTGGAGTGTTCCGGGGCAACGCTATAATTCACCCCTCCACTTT. The chain has TRBV30 and TRBJ1-6; weak D call: TRBD1 (5 bases). With 0 bases removed from V and 3 bases from J, the gap between germline ends came to 12 bases. From germline, CDR1 is GTSNPN and CDR2 SVGIG (reference sequence). The CDR3 extends over 16 amino acids.

The rearrangement uses TRBV28 and TRBJ1-2, with 9 bases identical to TRBD1. The CDR3 loop spans 16 amino acids. The germline V gene encodes CDR1 MDHEN and CDR2 SYDVKM. The V segment lost 4 bases and the J segment 4 bases; nucleotides outside the gene matches: 10. The CDR3: CASSSNRGLVIYGYTF. As DNA, the CDR3 is TGTGCCAGCAGTTCAAACAGGGGGCTAGTAATCTATGGCTACACCTTC.

V and J are TRBV27 and TRBJ1-2, with D possibly being TRBD1 (6 bases). Germline assignment: CDR1 MNHEY and CDR2 SMNVEV (reference sequence). Trimming removed 1 base from V and 4 bases from J, with 13 bases in between. The CDR3 spans 15 residues. CDR3 in DNA: TGTGCCAGCAGTTTATTTGGGGGGCGCATCTATGGCTACACCTTC. It codes for CASSLFGGRIYGYTF.

The gene calls are TRBV7-9 and TRBJ2-2; 10 bases fit TRBD2. This CDR3 region has 18 residues. With V trimmed by 0 bases and J by 4 bases, 8 bases remained unmatched. Per the germline V gene, CDR1 is SEHNR and CDR2 is FQNEAQ (reference sequence). The CDR3: CASSLAILAGVGTGELFF. The CDR3 DNA reads as TGTGCCAGCAGCTTAGCGATTCTAGCGGGAGTAGGCACCGGGGAGCTGTTTTTT.

This clone showed up just once. J is TRBJ1-6 and V is TRBV28, with D uncertain. CDR1 is MDHEN, CDR2 SYDVKM, per germline. The length of the CDR3 is 12 residues. V lost 6 bases, J lost 5 bases, and 5 bases lay in between. The CDR3 spells CASRPNNSPLHF. The CDR3 bases are TGTGCCAGCAGACCTAATAATTCACCCCTCCACTTT. Complete variable domain (other parts from reference TRBV28 and TRBJ1-6): DVKVTQSSRYLVKRTGEKVFLECVQDMDHENMFWYRQDPGLGLRLIYFSYDVKMKEKGDIPEGYSVSREKKERFSLILESASTNQTSMYLCASRPNNSPLHFGNGTRLTVT.

The chain employs TRBV30 and TRBJ1-3; no reliable D call. The V end was cut by 4 bases, the J end by 4 bases, with 20 bases between. Germline assignment: CDR1 GTSNPN and CDR2 SVGIG (reference sequence). The CDR3 is 16 amino acids. This CDR3 is CAWNPLGFSGGNTIYF. DNA for the CDR3: TGTGCCTGGAATCCCCTGGGGTTCTCGGGCGGAAACACCATATATTTT.

The gene calls are TRBV2 and TRBJ1-5; the D is unclear. Trimming removed 7 bases from V and 10 bases from J, with 14 bases in between. The CDR3 consists of 12 residues. Looked up from germline, CDR1 is SNHLY and CDR2 is FYNNEI. CDR3 sequence reads: CASTDRDLPQHF. DNA of the CDR3: TGTGCCAGCACGGATCGAGATCTCCCCCAGCATTTT.

J is TRBJ1-5 and V is TRBV6-7; TRBD1 might be the D (6 bases). TRBV6-7 is noted as an ORF with a role that remains uncertain. The V and J ends lost 5 bases and 1 base respectively, with 15 bases between them. The CDR3 consists of 16 residues. The CDR3 sequence is CASSKGDSGSNQPQHF. CDR3 nucleotides: TGTGCCAGCAGTAAGGGGGACTCGGGAAGCAATCAGCCCCAGCATTTT.

V gene TRBV28 combines with J gene TRBJ2-5; D is undetermined. V lost 5 bases, J lost 2 bases, and 9 bases lay in between. Germline CDR1 reads MDHEN; CDR2 reads SYDVKM. The CDR3 runs to 13 residues. CDR3 in DNA: TGTGCCAGCAGTATGACACCACAAGAGACCCAGTACTTC. This encodes CASSMTPQETQYF.

The gene calls are TRBV27 and TRBJ2-1, with a possible D match to TRBD1 (6 bases). The V end was cut by 0 bases, the J end by 3 bases, with 12 bases between. From germline, CDR1 is MNHEY and CDR2 SMNVEV (reference sequence). The CDR3 is 16 amino acids. The CDR3 DNA reads as TGTGCCAGCAGTTTATCCCCCGGGACATACTACAATGAGCAGTTCTTC. It yields the protein CASSLSPGTYYNEQFF.

This clone was recorded once. The V call is TRBV29-1, the J call TRBJ2-5, with 15 bases aligning to TRBD2. V shed 4 bases and J 1 base; nucleotides not matched to a gene: 10. The germline CDR1 and CDR2 sequences are SQVTM and ANQGSEA. The length of the CDR3 is 18 residues. The CDR3 sequence: CSVARVWTSGRAQETQYF. CDR3 in DNA: TGCAGCGTTGCCCGAGTGTGGACTAGCGGGAGGGCCCAAGAGACCCAGTACTTC.

The chain uses TRBV4-1 and TRBJ2-3, with D possibly matching TRBD1 (5 bases). Germline V gene lookup returns CDR1 MGHRA and CDR2 YSYEKL. Trimming shortened V by 0 bases and J by 2 bases, and 6 bases separated the two germline ends. The CDR3 contains 14 residues. The CDR3 spells CASSQDRVTDTQYF. In nucleotides, the CDR3 is TGCGCCAGCAGCCAAGACAGGGTCACAGATACGCAGTATTTT.

The rearrangement links TRBV5-1 to TRBJ2-1, with 8 bases aligning to TRBD1. J lost 5 bases, V lost 4 bases, and 5 bases had no gene match. Germline V gene data show CDR1 as SGHRS and CDR2 as YFSETQ. The CDR3 sequence is 14 residues long. DNA for the CDR3: TGCGCCAGCAGCCCGGACAGGGCTCACAATGAGCAGTTCTTC. This codes for CASSPDRAHNEQFF.